This T cell receptor beta chain was obtained from a study of graft-versus-host responses after intestinal transplantation. Whole-study context: Multivisceral, liver-intestinal, or isolated intestinal grafts were transplanted into recipients. Anti-thymocyte globulin induction, then tacrolimus and steroids for about three years, went to all recipients.

The table came from immunoSEQ multiplex PCR; TCRdb's copy has only in-frame clones and leaves some out. The sample gives 120,000 or so clones, 90% to 95% of which show up once; approximately 0.49% is in the top ten. The V and J ends lost 3 bases and 2 bases respectively, with 14 bases between them. The CDR3 loop spans 15 amino acids. Germline CDR1 reads MNHEY; CDR2 reads SMNVEV (reference sequence). Comments on this clone: Its antigen remains unknown.

Findings and caveats of the study: GvH clones were found in recipient marrow; some appeared first in ileum or blood.

This specimen was unstimulated CD8+ T cells sorted from spleen or lymph node cells, taken before intestinal transplant. The chain combines TRBV27 with TRBJ2-7, with D maybe TRBD2 (6 bases). The clonotype originates from a human donor who received an intestinal transplant. The CDR3 loop reads CASSFSWRGAYEQYF. DNA for the CDR3: TGTGCCAGCAGTTTTAGCTGGAGGGGAGCCTACGAGCAGTACTTC.